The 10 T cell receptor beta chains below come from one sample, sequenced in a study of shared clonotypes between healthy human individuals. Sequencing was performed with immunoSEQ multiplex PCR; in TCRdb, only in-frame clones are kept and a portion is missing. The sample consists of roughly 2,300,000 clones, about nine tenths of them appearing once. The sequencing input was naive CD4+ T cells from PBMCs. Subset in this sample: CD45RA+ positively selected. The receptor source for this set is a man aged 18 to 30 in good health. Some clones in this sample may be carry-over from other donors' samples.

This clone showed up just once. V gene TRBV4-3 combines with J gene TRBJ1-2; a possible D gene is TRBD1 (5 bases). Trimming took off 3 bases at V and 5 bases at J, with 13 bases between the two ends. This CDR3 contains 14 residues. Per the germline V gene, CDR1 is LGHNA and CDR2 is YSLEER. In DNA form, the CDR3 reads TGCGCCAGCAGCCAGGTGACAGCTTCGTATGGCTACACCTTC. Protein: CASSQVTASYGYTF.

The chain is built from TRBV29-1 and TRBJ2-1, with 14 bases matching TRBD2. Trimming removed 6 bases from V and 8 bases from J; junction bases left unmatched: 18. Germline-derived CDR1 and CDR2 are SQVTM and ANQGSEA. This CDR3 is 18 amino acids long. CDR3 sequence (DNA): TGCAGCGTGACGTCCGGGGCTCCGGGACTAGCGGGAGAGTATGAGCAGTTCTTC. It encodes CSVTSGAPGLAGEYEQFF.

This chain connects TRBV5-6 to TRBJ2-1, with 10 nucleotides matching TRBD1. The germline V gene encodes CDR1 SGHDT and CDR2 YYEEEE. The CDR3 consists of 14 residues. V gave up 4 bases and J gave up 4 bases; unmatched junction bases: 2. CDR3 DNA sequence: TGTGCCAGCAGCCGGGGACAGGGGTACAATGAGCAGTTCTTC. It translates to CASSRGQGYNEQFF.

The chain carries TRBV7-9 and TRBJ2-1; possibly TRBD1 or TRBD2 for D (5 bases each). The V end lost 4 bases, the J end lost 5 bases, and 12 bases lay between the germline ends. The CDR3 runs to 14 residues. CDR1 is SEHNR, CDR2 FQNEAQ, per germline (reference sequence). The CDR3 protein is CASSSRGPNNEQFF. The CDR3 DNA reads TGTGCCAGCAGCTCGAGGGGTCCGAACAATGAGCAGTTCTTC.

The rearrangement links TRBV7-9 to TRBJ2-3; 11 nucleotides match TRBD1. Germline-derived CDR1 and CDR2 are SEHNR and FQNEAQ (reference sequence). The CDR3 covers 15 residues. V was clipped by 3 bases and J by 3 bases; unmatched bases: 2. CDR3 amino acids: CASSLGQGVTDTQYF. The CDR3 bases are TGTGCCAGCAGCTTGGGACAGGGGGTAACAGATACGCAGTATTTT.

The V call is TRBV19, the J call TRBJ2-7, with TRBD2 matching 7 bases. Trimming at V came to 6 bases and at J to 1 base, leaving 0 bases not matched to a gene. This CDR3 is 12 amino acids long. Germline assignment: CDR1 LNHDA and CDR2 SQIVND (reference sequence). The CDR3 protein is CASSGRSYEQYF. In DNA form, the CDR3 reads TGTGCCAGTAGCGGGAGGTCCTACGAGCAGTACTTC.

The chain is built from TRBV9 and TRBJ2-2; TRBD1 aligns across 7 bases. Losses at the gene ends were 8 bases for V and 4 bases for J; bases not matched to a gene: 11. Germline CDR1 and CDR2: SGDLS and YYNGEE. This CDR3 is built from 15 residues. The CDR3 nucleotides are TGTGCCAGTAAAGTAGGGACAGAGCCCACCGGGGAGCTGTTTTTT. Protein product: CASKVGTEPTGELFF. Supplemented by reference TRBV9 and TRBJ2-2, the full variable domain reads DSGVTQTPKHLITATGQRVTLRCSPRSGDLSVYWYQQSLDQGLQFLIQYYNGEERAKGNILERFSAQQFPDLHSELNLSSLELGDSALYFCASKVGTEPTGELFFGEGSRLTVL.

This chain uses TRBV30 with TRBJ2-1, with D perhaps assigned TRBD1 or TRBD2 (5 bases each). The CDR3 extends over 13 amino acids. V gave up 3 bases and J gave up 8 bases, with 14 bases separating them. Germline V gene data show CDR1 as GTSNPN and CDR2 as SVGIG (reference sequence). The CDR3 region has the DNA TGTGCCTGGAGAGAGGTGGGGGTCGATGAGCAGTTCTTC. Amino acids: CAWREVGVDEQFF.

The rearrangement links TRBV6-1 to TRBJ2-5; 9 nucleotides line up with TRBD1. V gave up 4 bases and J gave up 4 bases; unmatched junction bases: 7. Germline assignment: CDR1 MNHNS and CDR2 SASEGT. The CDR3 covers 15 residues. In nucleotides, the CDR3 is TGTGCCAGCAGTGTAACCGGGACAGGGACAGAGACCCAGTACTTC. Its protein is CASSVTGTGTETQYF.

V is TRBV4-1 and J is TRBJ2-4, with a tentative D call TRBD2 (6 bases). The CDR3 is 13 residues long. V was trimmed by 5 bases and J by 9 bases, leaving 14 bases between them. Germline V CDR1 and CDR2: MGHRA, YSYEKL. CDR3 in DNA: TGCGCCAGCAGCATAGGGGTGGGAGGCATTCAGTACTTC. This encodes CASSIGVGGIQYF.